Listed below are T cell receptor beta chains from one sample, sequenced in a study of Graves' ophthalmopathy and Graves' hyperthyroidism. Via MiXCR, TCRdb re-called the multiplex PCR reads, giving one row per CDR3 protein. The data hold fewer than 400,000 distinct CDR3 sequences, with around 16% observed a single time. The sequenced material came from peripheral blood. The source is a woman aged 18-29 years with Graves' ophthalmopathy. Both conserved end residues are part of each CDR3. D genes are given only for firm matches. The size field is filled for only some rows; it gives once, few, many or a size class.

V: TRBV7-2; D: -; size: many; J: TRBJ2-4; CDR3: CASSLAALAKNIQYF; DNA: TGTGCCAGCAGCTTAGCGGCGCTAGCCAAAAACATTCAGTACTTC
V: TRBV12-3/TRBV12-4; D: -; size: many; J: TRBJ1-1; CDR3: CASSLWGDETEAFF; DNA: TGTGCCAGCAGTTTATGGGGGGATGAGACTGAAGCTTTCTTT
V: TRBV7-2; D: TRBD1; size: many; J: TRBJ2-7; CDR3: CASSPGTALSYEQYF; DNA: TGTGCCAGCAGCCCCGGGACAGCCCTCTCCTACGAGCAGTACTTC
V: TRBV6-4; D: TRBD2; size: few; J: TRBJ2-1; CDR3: CASSDSLEGGNNEQFF; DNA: TGTGCCAGCAGTGACTCTCTAGAGGGAGGGAACAATGAGCAGTTCTTC
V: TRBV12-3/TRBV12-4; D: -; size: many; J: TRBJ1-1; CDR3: CASSWGRYTEAFF; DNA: TGTGCCAGCAGTTGGGGACGGTACACTGAAGCTTTCTTT
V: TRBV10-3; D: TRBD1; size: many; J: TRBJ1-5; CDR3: CAVGTGEPQHF; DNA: TGTGCCGTGGGCACAGGGGAGCCCCAGCATTTT
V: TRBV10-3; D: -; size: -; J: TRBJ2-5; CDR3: CAIRQGTQETQYF; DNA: TGTGCCATCAGGCAGGGAACACAAGAGACCCAGTACTTC
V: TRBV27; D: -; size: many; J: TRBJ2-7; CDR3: CTSSFRGRGEQYF; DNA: TGTACCAGCAGTTTTCGGGGGCGAGGAGAGCAGTACTTC
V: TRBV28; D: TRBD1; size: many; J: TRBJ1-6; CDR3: CASSLQGAALPLHF; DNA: TGTGCCAGCAGTTTACAGGGGGCCGCTTTGCCCCTCCACTTT
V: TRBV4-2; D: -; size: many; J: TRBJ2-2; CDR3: CASSQSTGELFF; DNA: TGTGCCAGCAGCCAGTCCACCGGGGAGCTGTTTTTT
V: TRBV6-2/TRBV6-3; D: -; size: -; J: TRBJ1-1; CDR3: CASSYQYMNTEAFF; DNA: TGTGCCAGCAGTTACCAATACATGAACACTGAAGCTTTCTTT